Given below is one T cell receptor beta chain in context. Other nucleotide sequences from this sample produce the same CDR3. Trimming removed 2 bases from V and 0 bases from J, with 7 bases in between. The CDR3 length is 14 residues. The germline V gene has CDR1 KGHSH and CDR2 LQKENI. The sample comes from a study of blood T cell repertoires in COVID-19. Authors' data handling: Estimation of nucleated cell counts was performed using reference gene primer amplification. Assay: immunoSEQ multiplex PCR; the TCRdb copy retains only in-frame clones and omits some. The V and J calls and clone size are taken from that table; D and trimming were inferred from the DNA. Of hundreds of thousands of clones in the sample, roughly 85% were seen once. Participants' reported clinical history set cohort assignment. Individuals in the exposed group had encountered a COVID-19 case within 2 weeks preceding study entry.

This TCR was sampled from a woman aged 50 to 65 who had been exposed to COVID-19. The chain links TRBV18 to TRBJ1-2; TRBD1 is a possible D gene (6 bases). The sequencing input was PBMCs or T cells enriched from blood (not recorded which). CDR3 in amino acids: CASSPDRTNYGYTF. CDR3 bases: TGTGCCAGCTCACCAGACAGGACTAACTATGGCTACACCTTC.